The rows below give T cell receptor beta chains drawn from one sample of a study of memory CD4+ T cells and cytomegalovirus serostatus. Data came from immunoSEQ multiplex PCR; TCRdb stores just in-frame clones and leaves some out. The sample shows about 100,000 clones, under 90% of them seen only once. Sequencing used memory CD4+ T cells from blood. Every receptor here comes from an adult in good health and CMV-seropositive. CDR3s include the opening cysteine and the closing phenylalanine or tryptophan. A D gene is named only where the DNA matches it firmly.

V	D	J	CDR3
TRBV10-3	TRBD2	TRBJ2-7	CASSGGLAGATTYEQYF
TRBV30	.	TRBJ1-3	CAWSLLREPIYF
TRBV5-4	.	TRBJ1-2	CASSSDGAYGYTF
TRBV6-5	.	TRBJ1-4	CASSYGAGGEKLFF
TRBV6-1	.	TRBJ2-7	CASSALGSTYEQYF
TRBV6-1	TRBD2	TRBJ2-7	CASSERLAGGYEQYF
TRBV5-1	TRBD1	TRBJ1-2	CASSRDRDSYGYTF
TRBV30	.	TRBJ1-4	CAWSASHNEKLFF
TRBV27	.	TRBJ2-7	CASSPKGRAYEQYF
TRBV30	.	TRBJ1-4	CAWSDQVGGTRTEKLFF
TRBV7-3	.	TRBJ2-1	CASSLEAGEIREQFF
TRBV9	.	TRBJ1-3	CASSVIGDRAGNTIYF
TRBV7-8	.	TRBJ1-1	CASSLALAVEGTEAFF
TRBV28	.	TRBJ1-1	CASSPGHGMNTEAFF
TRBV25-1	.	TRBJ2-7	CASSGVGMQYF
TRBV11-3	TRBD2	TRBJ2-1	CASSLESGSYNEQFF
TRBV7-9	.	TRBJ2-5	CASSLSGSGETQYF
TRBV4-3	.	TRBJ1-1	CASSQGWTEAFF
TRBV2	.	TRBJ2-5	CASSWWEETQYF
TRBV27	TRBD1	TRBJ1-2	CASSPSGQGGGYTF
TRBV10-3	.	TRBJ2-3	CAISEVTGDTQYF
TRBV28	TRBD1	TRBJ2-7	CASRGQGRSYEQYF
TRBV7-2	.	TRBJ1-2	CASSLYLTESHYGYTF
TRBV19	.	TRBJ2-2	CASGSGELFF
TRBV30	.	TRBJ2-7	CAWSVSSYEQYF
TRBV7-3	TRBD1	TRBJ2-2	CASSKGTGGVGGELFF
TRBV5-4	TRBD2	TRBJ2-7	CASSLGGLAGGSEQYF
TRBV27	TRBD2	TRBJ2-4	CASSLKRENIQYF
TRBV30	.	TRBJ2-5	CAWSAAGWTQYF
TRBV28	TRBD1	TRBJ1-2	CASSLSTGGRYGYTF
TRBV6-1	TRBD1	TRBJ2-7	CASSEVGQGAYEQYF